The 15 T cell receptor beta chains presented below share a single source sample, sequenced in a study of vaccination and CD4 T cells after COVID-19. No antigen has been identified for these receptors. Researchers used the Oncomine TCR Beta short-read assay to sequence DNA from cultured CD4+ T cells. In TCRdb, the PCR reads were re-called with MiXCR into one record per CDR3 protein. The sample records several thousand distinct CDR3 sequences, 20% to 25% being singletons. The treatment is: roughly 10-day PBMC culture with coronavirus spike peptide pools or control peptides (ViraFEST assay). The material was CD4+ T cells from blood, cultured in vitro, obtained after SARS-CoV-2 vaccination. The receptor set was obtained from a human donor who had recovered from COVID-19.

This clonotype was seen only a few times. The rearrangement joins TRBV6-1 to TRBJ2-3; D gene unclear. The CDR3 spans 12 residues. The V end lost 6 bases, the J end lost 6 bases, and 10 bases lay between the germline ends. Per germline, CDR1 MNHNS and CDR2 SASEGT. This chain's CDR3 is CASRTLTDTQYF. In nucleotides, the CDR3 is TGTGCCAGCAGGACCTTGACGGATACGCAGTATTTT.

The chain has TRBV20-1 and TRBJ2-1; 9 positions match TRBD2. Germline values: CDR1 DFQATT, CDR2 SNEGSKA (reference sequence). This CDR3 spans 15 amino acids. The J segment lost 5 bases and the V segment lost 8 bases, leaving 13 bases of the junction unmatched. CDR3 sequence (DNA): TGCAGTACCCATCCCCCGCGGGGGGGGGACAATGAGCAGTTCTTC. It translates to CSTHPPRGGDNEQFF.

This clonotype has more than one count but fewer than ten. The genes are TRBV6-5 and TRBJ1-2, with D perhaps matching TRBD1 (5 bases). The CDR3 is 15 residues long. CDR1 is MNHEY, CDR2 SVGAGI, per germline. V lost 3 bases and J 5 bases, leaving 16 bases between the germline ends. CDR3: CASSYVGGTRYGYTF. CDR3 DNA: TGTGCCAGCAGTTATGTCGGGGGTACGCGGTATGGCTACACCTTC.

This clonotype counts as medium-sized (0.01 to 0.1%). Written as DNA, the CDR3 is TGTGCCAGCAGTCCGGGGCGGGGGACTCCTAACTACGAGCAGTACTTC. The encoded protein is CASSPGRGTPNYEQYF. The chain is built from TRBV27 and TRBJ2-7; 7 bases are shared with TRBD2. Trimming cost V 5 bases and J 3 bases; bases outside gene matches: 13. Germline V gene lookup returns CDR1 MNHEY and CDR2 SMNVEV (reference sequence). This CDR3 contains 16 residues.

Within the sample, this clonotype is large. The CDR3 loop is CAISAIDGGRGQKTQYF. The CDR3 bases are TGTGCCATCAGTGCCATTGATGGTGGCAGGGGGCAAAAGACCCAGTACTTC. V gene TRBV10-3 combines with J gene TRBJ2-5; 8 bases match TRBD1. V was pared by 4 bases and J by 6 bases, with 16 bases of the junction left unmatched. Germline-derived CDR1 and CDR2 are ENHRY and SYGVKD. The CDR3 spans 17 residues.

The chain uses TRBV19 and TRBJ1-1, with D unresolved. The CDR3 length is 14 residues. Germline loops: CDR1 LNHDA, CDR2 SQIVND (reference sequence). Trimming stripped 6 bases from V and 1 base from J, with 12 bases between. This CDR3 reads CASRPGPRNTEAFF. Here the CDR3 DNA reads TGTGCCAGTAGACCCGGGCCACGGAACACTGAAGCTTTCTTT.

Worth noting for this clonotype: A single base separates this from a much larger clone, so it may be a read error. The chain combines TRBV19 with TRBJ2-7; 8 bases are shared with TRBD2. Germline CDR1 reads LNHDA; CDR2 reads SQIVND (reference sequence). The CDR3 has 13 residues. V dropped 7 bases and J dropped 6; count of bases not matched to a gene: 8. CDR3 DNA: TGTGCCAGTAAGATGGGCGGGGGGTCCGAGCAGTACTTC. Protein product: CASKMGGGSEQYF.

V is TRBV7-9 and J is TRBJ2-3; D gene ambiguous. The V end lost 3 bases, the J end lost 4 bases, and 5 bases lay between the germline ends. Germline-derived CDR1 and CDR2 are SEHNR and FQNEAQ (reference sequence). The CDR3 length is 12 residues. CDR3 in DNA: TGTGCCAGCAGCTTCCGGGCAGATACGCAGTATTTT. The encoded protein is CASSFRADTQYF.

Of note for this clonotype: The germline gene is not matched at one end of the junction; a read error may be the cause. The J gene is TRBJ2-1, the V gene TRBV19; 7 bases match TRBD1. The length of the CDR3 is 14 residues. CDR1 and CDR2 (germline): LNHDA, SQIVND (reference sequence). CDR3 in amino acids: CASSDRAGVNGQFF. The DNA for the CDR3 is TGTGCCAGTAGTGACAGGGCCGGGGTTAATGGGCAGTTCTTC. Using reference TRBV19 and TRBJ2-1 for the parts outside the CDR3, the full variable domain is DGGITQSPKYLFRKEGQNVTLSCEQNLNHDAMYWYRQDPGQGLRLIYYSQIVNDFQKGDIAEGYSVSREKKESFPLTVTSAQKNPTAFYLCASSDRAGVNGQFFGPGTRLTVL.

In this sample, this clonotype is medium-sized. CDR3 amino acids: CATSRDSGSSKTQYF. The CDR3 region has the DNA TGTGCCACCAGCAGAGATAGCGGGAGCTCCAAGACCCAGTACTTC. The chain employs TRBV15 and TRBJ2-5, with 9 bases aligning to TRBD2. The J segment lost 6 bases and the V segment lost 0 bases, leaving 5 bases of the junction unmatched. Germline V gene sequence: CDR1 LNHNV, CDR2 YYDKDF (reference sequence). CDR3 length: 15 amino acids. Looking up the rest from reference TRBV15 and TRBJ2-5 gives the full variable domain: DAMVIQNPRYQVTQFGKPVTLSCSQTLNHNVMYWYQQKSSQAPKLLFHYYDKDFNNEADTPDNFQSRRPNTSFCFLDIRSPGLGDTAMYLCATSRDSGSSKTQYFGPGTRLLVL.

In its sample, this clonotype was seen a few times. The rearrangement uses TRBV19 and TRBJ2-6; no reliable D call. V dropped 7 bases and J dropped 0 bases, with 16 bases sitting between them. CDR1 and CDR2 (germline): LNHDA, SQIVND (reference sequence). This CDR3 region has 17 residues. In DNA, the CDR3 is TGTGCCAGTACTCTAGGGTCCAGGAGCTCTGGGGCCAACGTCCTGACTTTC. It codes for CASTLGSRSSGANVLTF.

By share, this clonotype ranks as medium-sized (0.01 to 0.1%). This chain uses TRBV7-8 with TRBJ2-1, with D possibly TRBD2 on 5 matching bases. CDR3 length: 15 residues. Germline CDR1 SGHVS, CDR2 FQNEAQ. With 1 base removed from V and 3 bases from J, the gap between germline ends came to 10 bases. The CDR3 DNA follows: TGTGCCAGCAGCTTAGAGCTACGGGGCTACAATGAGCAGTTCTTC. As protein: CASSLELRGYNEQFF.

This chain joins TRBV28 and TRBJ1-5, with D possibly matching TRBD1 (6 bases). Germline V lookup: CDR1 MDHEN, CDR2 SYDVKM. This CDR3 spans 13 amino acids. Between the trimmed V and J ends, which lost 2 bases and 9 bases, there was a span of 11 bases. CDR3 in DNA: TGTGCCAGCAGTTTAGGGGCCAGGGGGCCCCAGCATTTT. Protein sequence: CASSLGARGPQHF.

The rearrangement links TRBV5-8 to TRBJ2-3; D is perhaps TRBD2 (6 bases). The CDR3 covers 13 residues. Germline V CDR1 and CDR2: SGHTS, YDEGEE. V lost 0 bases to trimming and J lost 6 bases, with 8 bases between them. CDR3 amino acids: CASSLEGRDTQYF. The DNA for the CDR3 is TGTGCCAGCAGCTTGGAGGGGAGGGATACGCAGTATTTT.

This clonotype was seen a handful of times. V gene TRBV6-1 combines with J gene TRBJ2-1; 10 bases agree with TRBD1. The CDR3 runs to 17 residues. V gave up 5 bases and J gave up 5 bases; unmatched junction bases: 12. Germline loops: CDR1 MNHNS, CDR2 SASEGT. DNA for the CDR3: TGTGCCAGCAGTAAGCGGCTTAGTGGGACAGGGGACAATGAGCAGTTCTTC. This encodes CASSKRLSGTGDNEQFF.